Listed below are T cell receptor delta chains from one sample, sequenced in a study of gamma-delta chains in newborns, infants, children. TCRdb re-identified clones in the reads via CATT. The repertoire includes about 4,000 delta-chain clones, roughly 40% of them detected once, and over 8.5% sits in the top ten. Sequenced material: blood, taken at week 6. These receptors originate from a child who was a newborn, infant or young child, either healthy, febrile or measles-vaccinated (not recorded which). CDR3s include the opening cysteine and the closing phenylalanine or tryptophan. D genes are given only for firm matches. Some rows mark clone size as missing; the rest say once, few, many or name a class of expanded clone.

TRDJ1 few TRDD3 TRDV3 TGTGCCCTGCCTTCCACGGACCCGGACTGGGGGTTACACCTCGATAAACTCATCTTT CALPSTDPDWGLHLDKLIF
TRDJ1 large TRDD3 TRDV2 TGTGCCTGTGACCCGTTACTGGGGGTCTTACAACACACCGATAAACTCATCTTT CACDPLLGVLQHTDKLIF
TRDJ1 few TRDD3 TRDV2 TGTGCCTGTGACACGTCTTGTCTACTGGGGGATAGGGACACCGATAAACTCATCTTT CACDTSCLLGDRDTDKLIF
TRDJ1 large TRDD3 TRDV2 TGTGCCTGTGACATACTGGGGGATACGTACACCGATAAACTCATCTTT CACDILGDTYTDKLIF
TRDJ1 few - TRDV1 TGTGCTCTTGGGGAATCAGCCTCCCTGGGTAGCTGCTACACCGATAAACTCATCTTT CALGESASLGSCYTDKLIF
TRDJ1 - TRDD3 TRDV1 TGTGCTCTTGGGGAACTCAAAAAAGGGTACCTTCCTCAGGGGGATACCTTCCCGACCGATAAACTCATCTTT CALGELKKGYLPQGDTFPTDKLIF
TRDJ1 few TRDD2 TRDV1 TGTGCTCTTGGGGCCTCTTCCTACTGGAATCCAAAGCCCGATAAACTCATCTTT CALGASSYWNPKPDKLIF
TRDJ1 - TRDD3 TRAV29/DV5 TGTGCAGCAAGCGTCGAGGGATACGTGACCGATAAACTCATCTTT CAASVEGYVTDKLIF
TRDJ1 once - TRDV1 TGTGCTCTTGGGCCCCCTAGGACCGATAAACTCATCTTT CALGPPRTDKLIF
TRDJ1 - TRDD3 TRDV2 TGTGCCTGTGACCACTACCATTCCCGACACTGGGGGATACCAGGGGACACCGATAAACTCACCTTT CACDHYHSRHWGIPGDTDKLTF
TRDJ1 - TRDD3 TRDV2 TGTGCCTGTGTTCCTTCTTCCGCCCGTACTGGGGGATACGCGGCCGATAAACTCATCTTT CACVPSSARTGGYAADKLIF
TRDJ1 - - TRDV3 TGTGCCTTTAGTCCTAAGACCCTATATACCCCGTACACCGATAAACTCATCTTT CAFSPKTLYTPYTDKLIF
TRDJ3 - TRDD3 TRDV1 TGTGCTCTTGGATCGCCTAGGGACCTACCCCCTTCTACTGGGGGCCACTTCTCCTGGGACACCCGACAGATGTTTTTC CALGSPRDLPPSTGGHFSWDTRQMFF
TRDJ1 few - TRDV2 TGTGCCTGCCAGTGGTTGGACGTTGGCTTGGACACCGATAAACTCATCTTT CACQWLDVGLDTDKLIF
TRDJ1 - - TRDV3 TGTGCCTTGCCTCCTTCCCCGGGGGATCCCAGGGCACTCCTCGATAAACTCATCTTT CALPPSPGDPRALLDKLIF
TRDJ1 few - TRDV1 TGTGCTCTTGGGGAACTCTCTCGCGGGGGGCCGAGAGGGACCGATAAACTCATCTTT CALGELSRGGPRGTDKLIF
TRDJ1 few TRDD3 TRDV2 TGTTCTACTGGGGGATACATTCTGCCGACCTTGTACACCGATAAACTCATCTTT CSTGGYILPTLYTDKLIF
TRDJ2 medium-sized TRDD3 TRDV2 TGTGCCTGTGACACCTTAACTGGGGGATATTTGACAGCACAACTCTTCTTT CACDTLTGGYLTAQLFF
TRDJ1 medium-sized - TRDV2 TGTGCCTGTGACACTGAGTTCATACGCCACGGGGACGATAAACTCATCTTT CACDTEFIRHGDDKLIF
TRDJ2 - TRDD3 TRDV2 TGTGCCTGTGACACCGTGGGGGATACGCGGGCAGCACAACTCTTCTTT CACDTVGDTRAAQLFF
TRDJ1 - TRDD3 TRDV3 TGTGCCTCAACTAGGACCCCCGGCTGCTGGGGGGCCTCTTACACCGATAAACTCATCTTT CASTRTPGCWGASYTDKLIF
TRDJ1 - - TRDV1 TGTGCTCTTGGGGAACTAGGGGGGGAGGAACTCATCTTT CALGELGGEELIF
TRDJ2 - TRDD3 TRDV3 TGTGCCGTCACTGGGGATTTGACAGCACAACTCTTCTTT CAVTGDLTAQLFF
TRDJ1 few TRDD3 TRDV1 TGTGCTCTTGGGGAACCTTTTGTTCGCTCCCTCTACTGGGGGAGAAACACCGATAAACTCATCTTT CALGEPFVRSLYWGRNTDKLIF
TRDJ1 - TRDD3 TRDV1 TGTGCTCTTGGGGAACGGAGCCCACAGCTTTGGGCGATGAACTGGGGGATACGCCCGTACACCGATAAACTCATCTTT CALGERSPQLWAMNWGIRPYTDKLIF
TRDJ1 - - TRDV1 TGTGCTCTTGGGGAAGTTGGGTCCTACCGAATGGAGAAACCGTACACCGATAAACTCATCTTT CALGEVGSYRMEKPYTDKLIF
TRDJ3 medium-sized TRDD3 TRDV2 TGTGCCTGTGATGCCACTGGGGGACTTTCCTCCTGGGACACCCGACAGATGTTTTTC CACDATGGLSSWDTRQMFF
TRDJ1 - TRDD3 TRDV3 TGTGCCTTCATCTTCCCAACCCACGAATTGTGGGGGATACGCACCGATAAACTCATCTTT CAFIFPTHELWGIRTDKLIF
TRDJ1 - TRDD3 TRDV1 TGTGCTCTTGGGAAGCCCCCTTCCTACTGGGGGATACGGGGGGGCACCGATAAACTCATCTTT CALGKPPSYWGIRGGTDKLIF
TRDJ1 - TRDD3 TRDV1 TGTGCTCTTTGGGAACTAGCGGCCCGACAACTGGGGGATGACACCGATAAACTCATCTTT CALWELAARQLGDDTDKLIF
TRDJ1 large - TRDV2 TGTGCCTGTGACCTACTGGATAAACTCATCTTT CACDLLDKLIF
TRDJ1 - TRDD3 TRDV1 TGTGCTCCTGGGGAACTGGTTTCCCAAAATCTTTACTGGGGGACTGACGTGTACACCGATAAACTCATCTTT CAPGELVSQNLYWGTDVYTDKLIF
TRDJ1 few TRDD3 TRDV3 TGTGCCTTTAGGCCCTACGTACTGGGGGATATTGCCGATAAACTCATCTTT CAFRPYVLGDIADKLIF
TRDJ3 - TRDD3 TRDV2 TGTGCCTGTGACACCGTTTGGACTGGGGGCCCTAGCTCCTGGGACACCCGACAGATGTTTTTC CACDTVWTGGPSSWDTRQMFF
TRDJ1 - TRDD3 TRDV2 TGTGCCTGTGACCCACTGGGGGACCTACTCCTCCCGTACACCGATAAACTCATCTTT CACDPLGDLLLPYTDKLIF
TRDJ1 - TRDD2 TRDV1 TGTGCTCTTGGGGAGCGGATGGGGCAGCTTCCTATGCATACGGGGAACACCGATAAACTCATCTTT CALGERMGQLPMHTGNTDKLIF
TRDJ1 - - TRDV1 TGTGCTCTTGGGGAACTCCTTCCTACAGATGTGTACTGGGGGGCCAACTACACCGATAAACTCATCTTT CALGELLPTDVYWGANYTDKLIF
TRDJ3 medium-sized TRDD3 TRDV2 TGTGCCTGTGACACCCCTGGGGGACCCAGCTCCTGGGACACCCGACAGATGTTTTTC CACDTPGGPSSWDTRQMFF
TRDJ1 medium-sized - TRAV29/DV5 TGTGCAGCAAGCGCGACAGGGGTCCTGTACACCGATAAACTCATCTTT CAASATGVLYTDKLIF
TRDJ1 few - TRDV1 TGTGCTCTTGGGAAAGGAGGACTTCCTACCTTGTACTGGGGGAAAACCGATAAACTCATCTTT CALGKGGLPTLYWGKTDKLIF
TRDJ3 - TRDD3 TRDV2 TGTGCCTGTGATCCCCTTTCGTTGGGGGATACGCCCTGGGACACCCGACAGATGTTTTTC CACDPLSLGDTPWDTRQMFF
TRDJ1 - TRDD2 TRDV3 TGTGCCTTCTCGGCCTTCCTACGCCTTGGGGGACCGTACACCGATAAACTCATCTTT CAFSAFLRLGGPYTDKLIF
TRDJ1 - TRDD3 TRDV2 TGTGCCTGTGACACCGTACTGGGGCTTCCATCATACACCGATAAACTCATCTTT CACDTVLGLPSYTDKLIF
TRDJ1 - - TRDV2 TGTGCCTGTGACACCGTAGGTGGGGACTACACCGATAAACTCATCTTT CACDTVGGDYTDKLIF
TRDJ1 - TRDD3 TRDV1 TGTGCTCTTGGGGAACCGCTTGCCTGCCTACTGGGGGATACCGTGTACACCGATAAACTCATCTTT CALGEPLACLLGDTVYTDKLIF
TRDJ1 - TRDD3 TRDV2 TGTGCCTGTGACACCGTGGGGGACGAGGATAAACTCATCTTT CACDTVGDEDKLIF
TRDJ1 - TRDD3 TRDV2 TGTGCCTGTGACAACTGGGGGATCTTCGATAAACTCATCTTT CACDNWGIFDKLIF
TRDJ1 - TRDD3 TRDV1 TGTGCTCTTGGGGAACTGGGGGTTTCTACTGGGGGACCATACACCGATAAACTCATCTTT CALGELGVSTGGPYTDKLIF
TRDJ1 few TRDD3 TRDV1 TGTGCTCTTGGGCCGAATCCGAGGAACTGGGGGACCCACACCGATAAACTCATCTTT CALGPNPRNWGTHTDKLIF
TRDJ1 medium-sized - TRDV1 TGTGCTCTTGGGGGAATCTCGGGATCCCACACCGATAAACTCATCTTT CALGGISGSHTDKLIF
TRDJ3 few TRDD3 TRDV2 TGTGCCTGTGACACCGTTAGTGCGGGGGATACTAGTAGATGGGACACCCGACAGATGTTTTTC CACDTVSAGDTSRWDTRQMFF
TRDJ1 - TRDD3 TRDV1 TGTGCTCTTGGGAACATTGCCCTACTCCCACTGGGGGATACGGGTAAACTCATCTTT CALGNIALLPLGDTGKLIF
TRDJ1 - TRDD3 TRDV3 TGTGCCTTCAGCTATTCGCTCCAACCGTCCTGGGGGATACGAGGACTGACCGATAAACTCATCTTT CAFSYSLQPSWGIRGLTDKLIF